These 2 T cell receptor beta chains originate from one sample sequenced in a study of circulating CD8 cells and anti-PD-1 response in melanoma. From live CD3+CD8+TCRalphabeta+ cells, four PD-1 and/or TIGIT subsets were sorted. Each library started from roughly 15 ng of total RNA using the QIAseq Immune Repertoire TCR panel. One entry per CDR3 protein results from TCRdb running MiXCR on the reads. The data contain about 490 distinct CDR3 sequences, 8% to 9.5% of them seen just once; the ten biggest clones take up approximately 18%. Sequencing was performed on CD8+ T cells from PBMCs, taken at baseline or after one month of anti-PD-1 therapy (not recorded which). The receptors originated from a human donor with melanoma.

In its sample, this clonotype is medium-sized (0.01 to 0.1%). The chain recombines TRBV19 with TRBJ2-7, with a possible D match to TRBD2 (5 bases). V lost 7 bases to trimming and J lost 2 bases, with 21 bases between them. CDR3 size: 16 residues. CDR1 and CDR2 from the germline V gene are LNHDA and SQIVND (reference sequence). The CDR3 loop reads CASNTPETAATYEQYF. As DNA, the CDR3 is TGTGCCAGTAACACCCCCGAAACAGCGGCAACCTACGAGCAGTACTTC.

This clonotype is medium-sized in the sample. The chain combines TRBV28 with TRBJ2-7, with D possibly matching TRBD1 (6 bases). The V gene lost 7 bases and the J gene lost 5 bases, with 21 bases spanning the gap. Germline V CDR1 and CDR2: MDHEN, SYDVKM. The CDR3 has 15 residues. CDR3 amino acids: CASKIGDTGGHEQYF. The DNA for the CDR3 is TGTGCCAGCAAAATCGGGGACACGGGCGGACACGAGCAGTACTTC.